The entry below gives a single TCR beta chain sequence along with its context. Profiled with immunoSEQ multiplex PCR; TCRdb holds only in-frame clones, not every one. The sample includes about 170,000 clones, about 88% of them seen just once. This sample is part of a study of blood T cell repertoires in COVID-19. Study-level background: The United States, Italy and Spain provided the acute and convalescent COVID-19 samples.

Sequences were obtained from peripheral blood. The sequence came from a woman over 75 in a cohort sampled during active or convalescent COVID-19.

Here the CDR3 DNA reads TGCGCCAGCAGCCCGTTCCCGACAGTCGGGGAGCTGTTTTTT. Translating gives CASSPFPTVGELFF. The chain recombines TRBV5-1 with TRBJ2-2, with D possibly being TRBD1 (5 bases). Per germline, CDR1 SGHRS and CDR2 YFSETQ. V gave up 4 bases and J gave up 7 bases, with 14 bases separating them. The CDR3 consists of 14 residues.